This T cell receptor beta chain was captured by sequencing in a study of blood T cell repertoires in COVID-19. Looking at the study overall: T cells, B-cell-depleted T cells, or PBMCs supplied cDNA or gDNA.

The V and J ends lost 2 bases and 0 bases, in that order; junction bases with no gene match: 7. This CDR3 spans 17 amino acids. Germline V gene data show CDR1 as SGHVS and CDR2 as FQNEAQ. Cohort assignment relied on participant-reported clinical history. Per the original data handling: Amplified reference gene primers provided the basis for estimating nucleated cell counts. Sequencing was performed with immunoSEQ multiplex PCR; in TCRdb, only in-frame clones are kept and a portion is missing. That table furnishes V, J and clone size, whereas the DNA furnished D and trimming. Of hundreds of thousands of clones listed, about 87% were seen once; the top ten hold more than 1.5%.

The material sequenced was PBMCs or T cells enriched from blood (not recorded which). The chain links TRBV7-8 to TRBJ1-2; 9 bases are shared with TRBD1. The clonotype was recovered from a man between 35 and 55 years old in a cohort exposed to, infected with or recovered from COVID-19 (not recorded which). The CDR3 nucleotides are TGTGCCAGCAGCTTATTCGGACAGGGGTCCTCTAACTATGGCTACACCTTC. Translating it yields CASSLFGQGSSNYGYTF.